The rows below give T cell receptor beta chains drawn from one sample of a study of cytomegalovirus exposure and HLA in healthy donors. Using immunoSEQ multiplex PCR, the repertoire was profiled, and TCRdb retains in-frame clones only, with some absent. The data contain 99,000 or so clones, around a tenth of them singletons. Sequencing was performed on PBMCs. These TCRs come from a man aged 40-50 years in good health and CMV-seropositive. Both conserved end residues are part of each CDR3. The D gene is left open where the match is weak. Clone size is not always given. Where it is, it says once, few, many or a class for expanded clones.

v_gene	d_gene	abundance	j_gene	CDR3aa	CDR3nt
TRBV6-5	TRBD2	few	TRBJ2-1	CASSYSRFAGAWFF	TGTGCCAGCAGTTACTCGAGGTTTGCGGGAGCCTGGTTCTTC
TRBV5-4	.	.	TRBJ1-1	CASSLFQGLNTEAFF	TGTGCCAGCAGCTTGTTCCAGGGCCTGAACACTGAAGCTTTCTTT
TRBV25-1	TRBD1	few	TRBJ1-5	CASRTGDNQPQHF	TGTGCCAGCAGGACAGGGGACAATCAGCCCCAGCATTTT
TRBV2	.	few	TRBJ2-6	CASNQRRSSGANVLTF	TGTGCCAGCAACCAGCGGAGGTCCTCTGGGGCCAACGTCCTGACTTTC
TRBV7-8	TRBD1	.	TRBJ1-1	CASSSKGATEAFF	TGTGCCAGCAGCTCTAAGGGGGCAACTGAAGCTTTCTTT
TRBV6-5	.	.	TRBJ2-1	CASRPGVASEQFF	TGTGCCAGCAGGCCCGGGGTCGCGAGTGAGCAGTTCTTC
TRBV7-2	.	.	TRBJ1-1	CASSLTGRGITEAFF	TGTGCCAGCAGCTTAACAGGGCGAGGGATCACTGAAGCTTTCTTT
TRBV27	.	few	TRBJ2-6	CAPGQSGANVLTF	TGTGCCCCAGGGCAGTCTGGGGCCAACGTCCTGACTTTC
TRBV4-2	.	.	TRBJ1-2	CASSQEGEQATVGYTF	TGTGCCAGCAGCCAAGAGGGCGAGCAGGCGACGGTGGGCTACACCTTC
TRBV4-2	.	.	TRBJ1-3	CASSQLRVAGNTIYF	TGTGCCAGCAGCCAACTTCGAGTGGCTGGAAACACCATATATTTT
TRBV11-2	.	few	TRBJ1-1	CASSLDQEGLAFF	TGTGCCAGCAGCTTAGATCAAGAGGGTCTGGCTTTCTTT
TRBV28	TRBD1	few	TRBJ2-1	CASSLWAGGLNEQFF	TGTGCCAGCAGTTTGTGGGCAGGGGGCTTGAATGAGCAGTTCTTC
TRBV5-1	TRBD1	few	TRBJ2-7	CASSSPGTGAYEQYF	TGCGCCAGCAGCTCACCCGGGACAGGGGCCTACGAGCAGTACTTC
TRBV19	TRBD2	many	TRBJ2-2	CASSYTLAGVTGELFF	TGTGCCAGTAGTTATACCCTAGCGGGAGTCACCGGGGAGCTGTTTTTT
TRBV14	.	few	TRBJ2-5	CASSQGRWGRETQYF	TGTGCCAGCAGCCAAGGGCGCTGGGGGCGAGAGACCCAGTACTTC
TRBV10-3	TRBD1	few	TRBJ2-7	CAISRDSPHEQYF	TGTGCCATCAGCAGGGACAGTCCCCACGAGCAGTACTTC
TRBV5-6	TRBD2	few	TRBJ2-7	CASSQTSGRNEQYF	TGTGCCAGCAGCCAAACTAGCGGGAGAAACGAGCAGTACTTC
TRBV5-1	.	few	TRBJ2-7	CASSLTRGIVEQYF	TGCGCCAGCAGCTTGACTAGAGGGATTGTCGAGCAGTACTTC
TRBV29-1	.	.	TRBJ2-1	CSVIPDFNNEQFF	TGCAGCGTTATACCAGATTTCAACAATGAGCAGTTCTTC